This is a list of T cell receptor beta chains from one sample in a study of cytotoxic CD8 clonotypes in ibrutinib-treated CLL. Produced via immunoSEQ multiplex PCR; TCRdb's table is partial and in-frame only. This table holds 200,000 or so clones, over 65% found once. Here the sequenced sample was PBMCs, taken after 12 months of ibrutinib treatment. These receptors all stem from a human donor with chronic lymphocytic leukemia. CDR3s include the opening cysteine and the closing phenylalanine or tryptophan. The D gene is left open where the match is weak. The size field is filled for only some rows; it gives once, few, many or a size class.

J gene | V gene | D gene | clone size | CDR3 DNA | CDR3 protein
TRBJ2-3 | TRBV29-1 | NA | NA | TGCAGCGCCCTCCAGCGGGCCGGTAGCACAGATACGCAGTATTTT | CSALQRAGSTDTQYF
TRBJ1-5 | TRBV7-2 | NA | NA | TGTGCCAGCAGCTTACACAGCCTTGGGCAGCCCCAGCATTTT | CASSLHSLGQPQHF
TRBJ1-2 | TRBV7-3 | NA | NA | TGTGCCAGCAGCTCAGGGGCCACTCTCCTAGGGGGCTACACCTTC | CASSSGATLLGGYTF
TRBJ1-5 | TRBV6-1 | NA | NA | TGTGCCAGCAGGACTCACGGGGGTCAGCCCCAGCATTTT | CASRTHGGQPQHF
TRBJ1-4 | TRBV7-2 | TRBD1 | NA | TGTGCCAGCAGCCAAACTAACAGGGGAACTAATGAAAAACTGTTTTTT | CASSQTNRGTNEKLFF
TRBJ1-2 | TRBV4-1 | NA | NA | TGCGCCAGCAGCCAAGATCTCCGCTATGGCTACACCTTC | CASSQDLRYGYTF
TRBJ2-1 | TRBV7-9 | TRBD1 | NA | TGTGCCAGCAGCCAGGGACAGGGGATTTTTAATGAGCAGTTCTTC | CASSQGQGIFNEQFF
TRBJ1-4 | TRBV29-1 | NA | NA | TGCAGCGGGAGACGGGCCTTCAATGAAAAACTGTTTTTT | CSGRRAFNEKLFF
TRBJ1-6 | TRBV19 | NA | NA | TGTGCCAGTAGATGGGGGGGGCCCAATTCACCCCTCCACTTT | CASRWGGPNSPLHF
TRBJ1-5 | TRBV25-1 | TRBD1 | few | TGTGCCAGCAGGGGGACAGGGGGTCAGCCCCAGCATTTT | CASRGTGGQPQHF
TRBJ1-4 | TRBV9 | NA | few | TGTGCCAGCAGCGTAGAGGCCCGGGCTACTGAAAAACTGTTTTTT | CASSVEARATEKLFF
TRBJ2-7 | TRBV30 | TRBD2 | NA | TGTGCCTGGAGTGTACGTAGCGGGAGGGCCTACGAGCAGTACTTC | CAWSVRSGRAYEQYF
TRBJ1-1 | TRBV29-1 | NA | NA | TGCAGCGTTGTTAGGGGGGTCACTGAAGCTTTCTTT | CSVVRGVTEAFF
TRBJ1-2 | TRBV9 | NA | NA | TGTGCCAGCAGCCCCGATGGGGACACTTATGAGGGCTACACCTTC | CASSPDGDTYEGYTF
TRBJ1-2 | TRBV7-8 | NA | NA | TGTGCCAGCAGCTTAGATGAGTACAGGGACTATGGCTACACCTTC | CASSLDEYRDYGYTF
TRBJ1-4 | TRBV25-1 | NA | NA | TGTGCCAGCAGTGAAAGGGGGGGCAGGGAAAAACTGTTTTTT | CASSERGGREKLFF
TRBJ2-1 | TRBV28 | NA | NA | TGTGCCAGCAGTTTGTCCGGATCTTACTCCTACAATGAGCAGTTCTTC | CASSLSGSYSYNEQFF
TRBJ2-2 | TRBV11-3 | NA | NA | TGTGCCAGCAGCTTGACCGGGACTGTGAACACCGGGGAGCTGTTTTTT | CASSLTGTVNTGELFF
TRBJ2-7 | TRBV7-3 | NA | once | TGTGCCAGCAGCTCCGCACCGGGAATATACGAGCAGTACTTC | CASSSAPGIYEQYF
TRBJ1-2 | TRBV6-4 | NA | NA | TGTGCCAGCAGGAGGGACAATAACTATGGCTACACCTTC | CASRRDNNYGYTF
TRBJ1-1 | TRBV29-1 | NA | NA | TGCAGCGTTGAGGGGCAGGAAAACACTGAAGCTTTCTTT | CSVEGQENTEAFF
TRBJ2-1 | TRBV11-2 | TRBD2 | NA | TGTGCCAGCAGCCCGGGGGGGTATGAGCAGTTCTTC | CASSPGGYEQFF
TRBJ1-6 | TRBV29-1 | TRBD1 | NA | TGCAGCGTTGAAGATCCGAGGACAGGATTTTATAATTCACCCCTCCACTTT | CSVEDPRTGFYNSPLHF
TRBJ2-3 | TRBV19 | TRBD2 | NA | TGTGCCAGTAGTCTCCCCCTTAGCGGGAGGGATACGCAGTATTTT | CASSLPLSGRDTQYF
TRBJ2-2 | TRBV4-3 | NA | NA | TGCGCCAGCAGCCAAGATGTCAGGTCTGGGGAGCTGTTTTTT | CASSQDVRSGELFF
TRBJ1-5 | TRBV10-3 | TRBD1 | NA | TGTGCCATCAGTGAGTCTGACAGGGGGCAGGGCGGCAATCAGCCCCAGCATTTT | CAISESDRGQGGNQPQHF
TRBJ1-1 | TRBV5-4 | TRBD1 | NA | TGTGCCAGCAGGACAGGGGGCAGAACTGAAGCTTTCTTT | CASRTGGRTEAFF
TRBJ2-5 | TRBV7-7 | NA | NA | TGTGCTAGCAGCTTATTTCTAAAGACCCAGTACTTC | CASSLFLKTQYF
TRBJ1-5 | TRBV2 | NA | NA | TGTGCCAGCAGTGGGGGGACAAAACGCAATCAGCCCCAGCATTTT | CASSGGTKRNQPQHF
TRBJ2-3 | TRBV18 | TRBD1 | NA | TGTGCCAGCACCGGGACAGGGAAGGCAGATACGCAGTATTTT | CASTGTGKADTQYF
TRBJ1-4 | TRBV7-3 | NA | NA | TGTGCCAGCAGCCGCGGGGTCGGTGAAAAACTGTTTTTT | CASSRGVGEKLFF
TRBJ1-1 | TRBV28 | TRBD1 | once | TGTGCCAGCAGTTTAGTCAGGGGGAGCACTGAAGCTTTCTTT | CASSLVRGSTEAFF
TRBJ2-6 | TRBV28 | NA | NA | TGTGCCAGCAGTCAGCCCCCAGGGTATGAGGGTTCTGGGGCCAACGTCCTGACTTTC | CASSQPPGYEGSGANVLTF
TRBJ2-1 | TRBV6-5 | TRBD2 | few | TGTGCCAGCAGATCACTAGCGGGGGGTATTAATGAGCAGTTCTTC | CASRSLAGGINEQFF
TRBJ1-5 | TRBV27 | NA | NA | TGTGCCAGCAGGCCCCCAGGGGCCAATCAGCCCCAGCATTTT | CASRPPGANQPQHF
TRBJ1-5 | TRBV28 | NA | NA | TGTGCCAGCAGGACCAGAAAGGGGCTTCTCAGGACCACCAATCAGCCCCAGCATTTT | CASRTRKGLLRTTNQPQHF
TRBJ2-5 | TRBV7-3 | NA | once | TGTGCCAGCAGCCCCCGGTCAGGGTGGGAGACCCAGTACTTC | CASSPRSGWETQYF
TRBJ1-2 | TRBV5-1 | TRBD1 | NA | TGCGCCAGCAGCTTGGGCCAGGGGGCGGATGGCTACACCTTC | CASSLGQGADGYTF
TRBJ2-1 | TRBV21-1 | NA | NA | TGTGCCAGCAACCGCAGTCGGCAGGGGGCCGGTCAGCAGTTCTTC | CASNRSRQGAGQQFF
TRBJ1-4 | TRBV6-6 | NA | NA | TGTGCCAGCAGCCAAGAGGGACGGGGAAATGAAAAACTGTTTTTT | CASSQEGRGNEKLFF
TRBJ1-5 | TRBV7-6 | NA | NA | TGTGCCAGCAGCTTAGTTCTGGGGGCAGGTCAGCCCCAGCATTTT | CASSLVLGAGQPQHF
TRBJ1-1 | TRBV30 | NA | few | TGTGCCTGGGTTGACTACACTGAAGCTTTCTTT | CAWVDYTEAFF
TRBJ1-6 | TRBV4-2 | NA | NA | TGTGCCAGCAGCCAAGGGGGGACCTCCTATAATTCACCCCTCCACTTT | CASSQGGTSYNSPLHF
TRBJ2-3 | TRBV29-1 | NA | NA | TGCAGCGTTGAAGGGTCAGCGGAAAACACAGATACGCAGTATTTT | CSVEGSAENTDTQYF
TRBJ2-7 | TRBV5-5 | NA | NA | TGTGCCAGCAGTCCCGCAGTCGGGGGGCCCTACGAGCAGTACTTC | CASSPAVGGPYEQYF
TRBJ2-3 | TRBV7-2 | NA | once | TGTGCCAGCAGCTTAGAAACCGCGGGCGCTACGCAGTATTTT | CASSLETAGATQYF
TRBJ2-2 | TRBV30 | NA | NA | TGTGCCTGGAGTTGGACAGCTGTTAACACCGGGGAGCTGTTTTTT | CAWSWTAVNTGELFF